Below are 14 T cell receptor beta chains sequenced from a single sample in a study of brain metastases from non-small cell lung cancer. Here immunoSEQ multiplex PCR was the method, and the copy in TCRdb shows in-frame clones only, minus some. This sample has roughly 14,000 clones, with around 81% found just once. Input material: primary lung tumor tissue. These receptor sequences come from a donor at least 40 years old with non-small cell lung cancer.

The chain joins TRBV21-1 to TRBJ2-5; TRBD2, as called in the table, went unchecked against the DNA. TRBV21-1 constitutes a pseudogene. This CDR3 has 15 amino acids. The CDR3 nucleotides are TGTGCCAGCAGCAAAGCGGCTAGCGGGGGGGGGACCCAGTACTTC. Translating it yields CASSKAASGGGTQYF.

In this sample, this clone turned up once. The chain couples TRBV12-3 or TRBV12-4 to TRBJ2-5, with TRBD1 as a possible D gene (6 bases). This CDR3 spans 12 amino acids. Trimming cost V 3 bases and J 8 bases, with 10 bases left between them. The CDR3 nucleotides read TGTGCCAGCAGTTTTACAGGGCGAACCCAGTACTTC. This gives the protein CASSFTGRTQYF.

The chain links TRBV7-3 to TRBJ1-1, with D unresolved. V dropped 1 base and J dropped 1 base, with 4 bases sitting between them. CDR3 size: 13 residues. CDR1 is SGHTA and CDR2 is FQGTGA in the germline V gene. In DNA form, the CDR3 reads TGTGCCAGCAGCTTAAGTCAGAACACTGAAGCTTTCTTT. This translates into CASSLSQNTEAFF.

The DNA for the CDR3 is TGTGCTAGTGGTTTGGTACTAGGTTCTGGGGCCGTCGTCGACTATGGCTACACCTTC. Amino acid sequence: CASGLVLGSGAVVDYGYTF. This chain connects TRBV12-5 to TRBJ1-2, with a weak D call TRBD1 (5 bases). V was trimmed by 0 bases and J by 3 bases, leaving 23 bases between them. CDR3 length: 19 residues. The V gene's germline CDR1 is LGHNT and CDR2 FRNRAP.

This chain joins TRBV18 and TRBJ1-2; D is possibly TRBD1 (5 bases). Germline values: CDR1 KGHSH, CDR2 LQKENI. The CDR3 contains 14 residues. V dropped 0 bases and J dropped 8 bases, with 13 bases sitting between them. CDR3 sequence reads: CASSPPDTSYGYTF. The DNA of the CDR3 is TGTGCCAGCTCACCACCGGACACGTCCTACGGCTACACCTTC.

CDR3 nucleotides: TGCGCCAGCAGCCCTGTTGGGGCCGGGGAGCTGTTTTTT. It translates to CASSPVGAGELFF. The J gene is TRBJ2-2, the V gene TRBV5-1; D call uncertain. The V gene lost 4 bases and the J gene lost 6 bases, with 10 bases spanning the gap. The CDR3 is 13 residues long. In germline, CDR1 is SGHRS, CDR2 YFSETQ.

This rearrangement joins TRBV20-1 to TRBJ1-4; D gene unclear. CDR1 and CDR2 from the germline V gene are DFQATT and SNEGSKA (reference sequence). The CDR3 is 11 residues long. Trimming stripped 3 bases from V and 7 bases from J, with 6 bases between. CDR3 sequence reads: CSASPAEKLFF. The CDR3 coding sequence is TGCAGTGCTAGCCCGGCTGAAAAACTGTTTTTT.

Only a few counts were recorded for this clone. The genes are TRBV5-6 and TRBJ2-7; maybe TRBD1 (6 bases). The CDR3 is 12 amino acids. From germline, CDR1 is SGHDT and CDR2 YYEEEE. Trimming took 4 bases from V and 3 from J, leaving 8 bases between them. CDR3 protein: CASSRTVYEQYF. The DNA for the CDR3 is TGTGCCAGCAGCCGGACAGTCTACGAGCAGTACTTC. Complete variable domain (other parts from reference TRBV5-6 and TRBJ2-7): DAGVTQSPTHLIKTRGQQVTLRCSPKSGHDTVSWYQQALGQGPQFIFQYYEEEERQRGNFPDRFSGHQFPNYSSELNVNALLLGDSALYLCASSRTVYEQYFGPGTRLTVT.

The rearrangement uses TRBV9 and TRBJ1-1; the match to TRBD1 covers 7 bases. CDR1 and CDR2 (germline): SGDLS, YYNGEE. V shed 0 bases, J shed 4 bases, and the junction held 9 bases outside the gene matches. The length of the CDR3 is 16 residues. This CDR3 is CASSVGRDRESTEAFF. DNA of the CDR3: TGTGCCAGCAGCGTAGGACGAGACAGGGAGAGCACTGAAGCTTTCTTT.

The CDR3 sequence: CASSLQGRLSSPLHF. DNA for the CDR3: TGTGCCAGCAGCTTACAAGGACGGTTAAGCTCACCCCTCCACTTT. V is TRBV7-2 and J is TRBJ1-6; D remains ambiguous. The germline gives CDR1 SGHTA, CDR2 FQGNSA. Trimming pared 2 bases from V and 10 bases from J, leaving 15 bases between. CDR3 length: 15 amino acids.

The DNA for the CDR3 is TGTGCCAGCTCACCACCGGGTTCCTACAATGAGCAGTTCTTC. This translates into CASSPPGSYNEQFF. The rearrangement uses TRBV18 and TRBJ2-1; no clear D gene. Trimming shortened V by 0 bases and J by 1 base, and 4 bases separated the two germline ends. Germline V gene data show CDR1 as KGHSH and CDR2 as LQKENI. The CDR3 extends over 14 amino acids.

V usage is TRBV19 and J usage is TRBJ2-2; 8 bases map to TRBD2. Per germline, CDR1 LNHDA and CDR2 SQIVND (reference sequence). The CDR3 totals 17 residues. V lost 0 bases, J lost 4 bases, and 7 bases stayed unmatched. The CDR3 sequence is CASSIDPGAGGTGELFF. CDR3 bases: TGTGCCAGTAGTATAGATCCGGGGGCGGGAGGCACCGGGGAGCTGTTTTTT.

The V and J genes are TRBV27 and TRBJ2-5; 8 nucleotides align to TRBD1. The trim removed 10 bases at V and 3 bases at J, leaving 7 bases unmatched. Germline V gene lookup returns CDR1 MNHEY and CDR2 SMNVEV (reference sequence). The length of the CDR3 is 13 residues. CDR3 nucleotides: TGTGCCACCGCAGGGGGCATGAAAGAGACCCAGTACTTC. Amino acids: CATAGGMKETQYF.

V usage is TRBV10-1 and J usage is TRBJ1-1; D unresolved. Trimming took 7 bases from V and 4 from J, leaving 13 bases between them. Germline-derived CDR1 and CDR2 are WNHNN and SYGVQD (reference sequence). The CDR3 has 13 amino acids. This chain's CDR3 is CASTSRAGTEAFF. The CDR3 DNA follows: TGCGCCAGCACGTCGCGTGCGGGCACTGAAGCTTTCTTT.